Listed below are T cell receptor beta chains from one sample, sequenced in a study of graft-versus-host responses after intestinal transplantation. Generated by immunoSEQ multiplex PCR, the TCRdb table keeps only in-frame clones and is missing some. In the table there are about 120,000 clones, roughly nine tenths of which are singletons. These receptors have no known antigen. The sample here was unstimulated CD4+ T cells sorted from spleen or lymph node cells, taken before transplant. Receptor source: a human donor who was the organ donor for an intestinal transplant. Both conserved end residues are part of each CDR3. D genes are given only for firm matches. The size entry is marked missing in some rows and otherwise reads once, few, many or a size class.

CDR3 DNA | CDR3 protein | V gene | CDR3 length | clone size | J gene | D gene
TGTGCCAGTAGTATGATGCGGGGCGCTTCCAACACCGGGGAGCTGTTTTTT | CASSMMRGASNTGELFF | TRBV19 | 17 | . | TRBJ2-2 | .
TGTGCCTGGAGTGAGGGCAGGTTCTATGGCTACACCTTC | CAWSEGRFYGYTF | TRBV30 | 13 | . | TRBJ1-2 | .
TGTGCCAGCAGCTCCGGGACTAGCCCCGGGGAGCTGTTTTTT | CASSSGTSPGELFF | TRBV7-9 | 14 | once | TRBJ2-2 | TRBD2
TGTGCCAGCAGCACAAAGAAGAACACTGAAGCTTTCTTT | CASSTKKNTEAFF | TRBV28 | 13 | . | TRBJ1-1 | .
TGTGCCAGCAGTAAAACAGGGGGCGCAGGGCAGCCCCAGCATTTT | CASSKTGGAGQPQHF | TRBV6-6 | 15 | . | TRBJ1-5 | TRBD1
TGCGCCAGCAGCCAACTGACACTCTTAGCGGGAGTATGGACAGATACGCAGTATTTT | CASSQLTLLAGVWTDTQYF | TRBV4-1 | 19 | once | TRBJ2-3 | TRBD2
TGTGCCAGCAGTAGCGGGAGCCAAGAAGAGACCCAGTACTTC | CASSSGSQEETQYF | TRBV6-4 | 14 | . | TRBJ2-5 | TRBD2
TGTGCCACCAGCAGAGGTGGCAGCACAGATACGCAGTATTTT | CATSRGGSTDTQYF | TRBV15 | 14 | . | TRBJ2-3 | .
TGTGCCTGGAGCGAAAAAAGGACAGGGGGCGACGAGCAGTACTTC | CAWSEKRTGGDEQYF | TRBV30 | 15 | few | TRBJ2-7 | TRBD1
TGTGCCAGCAGCCAAGATCCGCCTGATGCAGATACGCAGTATTTT | CASSQDPPDADTQYF | TRBV4-2 | 15 | . | TRBJ2-3 | .
TGTGCCTGGGCAGGGGTCCTAGTAGGCGAAAAACTGTTTTTT | CAWAGVLVGEKLFF | TRBV30 | 14 | . | TRBJ1-4 | .
TGTGCCAGCAGCGGGTTGACTAGCGCCTACGAGCAGTACTTC | CASSGLTSAYEQYF | TRBV5-5 | 14 | . | TRBJ2-7 | TRBD2
TGTGCCAGCAGTTCTCCAGCGGGAGGGATTCAGTACTTC | CASSSPAGGIQYF | TRBV28 | 13 | . | TRBJ2-4 | TRBD2
TGTGCCTGGAGTGCTACCCGGGGGGGTGGCGGCTACACCTTC | CAWSATRGGGGYTF | TRBV30 | 14 | . | TRBJ1-2 | .
TGCGCCAGCAGAGACCTATACCTCCGGGACAGCCTTTACTTC | CASRDLYLRDSLYF | TRBV4-3 | 14 | . | TRBJ2-7 | TRBD1
TGTGCCAGCAGCGTAGGTATAGCGGGATGGGGCACAGATACGCAGTATTTT | CASSVGIAGWGTDTQYF | TRBV9 | 17 | once | TRBJ2-3 | TRBD2
TGTGCCAGCAGCCTACTAGACCACGAGCAGTACTTC | CASSLLDHEQYF | TRBV5-5 | 12 | . | TRBJ2-7 | .
TGTGCCAGCAGGGGGGGGTACTTCGGGACAGATACGCAGTATTTT | CASRGGYFGTDTQYF | TRBV28 | 15 | . | TRBJ2-3 | TRBD2
TGTGCCAGCAGTTCGACTAGCGGTCGGGTCAATGAGCAGTTCTTC | CASSSTSGRVNEQFF | TRBV28 | 15 | . | TRBJ2-1 | TRBD2
TGTGCCAGCAGCTTAGGTTCGGGCAGGGAAGAGACCCAGTACTTC | CASSLGSGREETQYF | TRBV7-8 | 15 | . | TRBJ2-5 | .
TGTGCCAGCAGCCCGACTAGCGGCTCCTACGAGCAGTACTTC | CASSPTSGSYEQYF | TRBV7-8 | 14 | once | TRBJ2-7 | TRBD2
TGTGCCAGCATATTAAACACTGAAGCTTTCTTT | CASILNTEAFF | TRBV2 | 11 | . | TRBJ1-1 | .
TGTGCCAGTACTAATCAAGGAAAGGAAGTAAAAACCGGGGAGCTGTTTTTT | CASTNQGKEVKTGELFF | TRBV19 | 17 | . | TRBJ2-2 | .
TGTGCCAGCAGTTACCGAGCGGGAGTAGTGAATGAGCAGTTCTTC | CASSYRAGVVNEQFF | TRBV6-6 | 15 | . | TRBJ2-1 | TRBD2
TGTGCCAGCTCAACAGGGGCACAGTATGGCTACACCTTC | CASSTGAQYGYTF | TRBV18 | 13 | . | TRBJ1-2 | TRBD1
TGTGCCAGCAGCCGATCGAGCGGGAGCGAGCAGTACTTC | CASSRSSGSEQYF | TRBV5-4 | 13 | once | TRBJ2-7 | TRBD2
TGTGCCAGTAGGGACCGAAGCGGGAAGGACACCGGGGAGCTGTTTTTT | CASRDRSGKDTGELFF | TRBV19 | 16 | . | TRBJ2-2 | TRBD2
TGTGCCAGCAGCTTACAGCGGGGGAGCACAGATACGCAGTATTTT | CASSLQRGSTDTQYF | TRBV7-2 | 15 | . | TRBJ2-3 | TRBD2
TGTGCCAGCAGTGGCCCCTCGGGTTTTTACGATGAGCAGTACTTC | CASSGPSGFYDEQYF | TRBV2 | 15 | . | TRBJ2-7 | .
TGTGCCAGCAGTTACTCGGGGGGAGAGACTGAAGCTTTCTTT | CASSYSGGETEAFF | TRBV6-5 | 14 | . | TRBJ1-1 | .
TGTGCCATCAGTGAAATGAAAAGGGTCTCCTACGAGCAGTACTTC | CAISEMKRVSYEQYF | TRBV10-3 | 15 | . | TRBJ2-7 | .
TGTGCCAGCAGTTACGGGAAGGGCCCGAACACCGGGGAGCTGTTTTTT | CASSYGKGPNTGELFF | TRBV6-6 | 16 | . | TRBJ2-2 | .
TGTGCCAGCAGCCTGACTAGCGGGGCAGATACGCAGTATTTT | CASSLTSGADTQYF | TRBV6-1 | 14 | . | TRBJ2-3 | TRBD2
TGCGCCAGCAGCTTGGCAGGGGGCGCTGGGGCCAACGTCCTGACTTTC | CASSLAGGAGANVLTF | TRBV5-1 | 16 | . | TRBJ2-6 | TRBD1
TGTGCCAGCAGTGAAGCGGAGGGGCCGCAGTTCTTC | CASSEAEGPQFF | TRBV2 | 12 | . | TRBJ2-1 | .
TGTGCCAGCAGCCCCGGACTAGCGACAACAGATACGCAGTATTTT | CASSPGLATTDTQYF | TRBV11-3 | 15 | once | TRBJ2-3 | TRBD2
TGTGCCAGCGCACCGCGGACAGTCTCCTACGAGCAGTACTTC | CASAPRTVSYEQYF | TRBV6-5 | 14 | . | TRBJ2-7 | .
TGTGCCAGCAGCTTAATAGCAGGGGGAACGGGCAATCAGCCCCAGCATTTT | CASSLIAGGTGNQPQHF | TRBV7-8 | 17 | . | TRBJ1-5 | TRBD1
TGTGCCAGCAGACCGGGGCCTCCTGGAAACACCATATATTTT | CASRPGPPGNTIYF | TRBV7-2 | 14 | . | TRBJ1-3 | .
TGTGCCAGCAGTTTAATAGGGAACGATTATGAGCAGTACTTC | CASSLIGNDYEQYF | TRBV28 | 14 | . | TRBJ2-7 | .
TGTGCCAGCTTTCGACTAGCGGGAAGTGAGCAGTTCTTC | CASFRLAGSEQFF | TRBV6-5 | 13 | . | TRBJ2-1 | TRBD2
TGTGCCATCAGGTTAACCACCGGGGAGCTGTTTTTT | CAIRLTTGELFF | TRBV10-3 | 12 | . | TRBJ2-2 | .
TGTGCCAGTAGTGCCCTAGCGGGAGCTCCACAAGAGACCCAGTACTTC | CASSALAGAPQETQYF | TRBV19 | 16 | . | TRBJ2-5 | TRBD2
TGTGCCAGCAGCCAAAACAGGAACACTGAAGCTTTCTTT | CASSQNRNTEAFF | TRBV14 | 13 | . | TRBJ1-1 | .
TGTGCCAGCAGCTTATGGTCTCCTAAGATGTATTTT | CASSLWSPKMYF | TRBV7-2 | 12 | once | TRBJ2-3 | .
TGTGCCAGCAGCTTAGGCAGTCAAGAGACCCAGTACTTC | CASSLGSQETQYF | TRBV7-3 | 13 | . | TRBJ2-5 | .
TGCGCCAGCAGATTGAGTCAGACAGATACGCAGTATTTT | CASRLSQTDTQYF | TRBV5-1 | 13 | once | TRBJ2-3 | .
TGTGCAAGTCGGTGTAGTGGGGGGGAAACCTACGAGCAGTACTTC | CASRCSGGETYEQYF | TRBV12-2 | 15 | . | TRBJ2-7 | .
TGCGCCAGCAGCCAAGCCATCCCCCCTAGCGGGAGCGAGAATGAGCAGTTCTTC | CASSQAIPPSGSENEQFF | TRBV4-1 | 18 | . | TRBJ2-1 | TRBD2
TGTGCCACCAGCAGAGATCTGGCGCGGACCCAGTACTTC | CATSRDLARTQYF | TRBV15 | 13 | . | TRBJ2-5 | .
TGTGCCAGTAGTCACCAGGGGACCGGCTACACCTTC | CASSHQGTGYTF | TRBV19 | 12 | . | TRBJ1-2 | .
TGTGCCACCAGCAGAGGGGAGCGGGGACTAGTCCGAGGGGAAGAGCAGTTCTTC | CATSRGERGLVRGEEQFF | TRBV15 | 18 | . | TRBJ2-1 | TRBD2
TGTGCCAGCAGCCAAAGTACCTTCACAGATACGCAGTATTTT | CASSQSTFTDTQYF | TRBV5-4 | 14 | . | TRBJ2-3 | .
TGTGCCATCAGTGATGTGACAGGGGGTTCCGGCGAGCAGTACTTC | CAISDVTGGSGEQYF | TRBV10-3 | 15 | . | TRBJ2-7 | TRBD1
TGTGCCAGCTCACCCGGACTAGCGGGAGGTTCGGCAGATACGCAGTATTTT | CASSPGLAGGSADTQYF | TRBV18 | 17 | . | TRBJ2-3 | TRBD2
TGTGCCATCAGTGAGTCCGGGAGACTACGCACAGATACGCAGTATTTT | CAISESGRLRTDTQYF | TRBV10-3 | 16 | . | TRBJ2-3 | .
TGCGCCAGCAGCCAAGAGCGGGGCCTTAGCAATCAGCCCCAGCATTTT | CASSQERGLSNQPQHF | TRBV4-1 | 16 | . | TRBJ1-5 | .